The 14 T cell receptor beta chains below come from one sample, sequenced in a study of T cell responses to AZD1222 COVID-19 vaccine. Profiled with immunoSEQ multiplex PCR; TCRdb holds only in-frame clones, not every one. The table records 150,000 to 200,000 clones, around 92% of them present only once. The sequences come from peripheral blood, collected 28 days after the second AZD1222 dose. The receptor set was obtained from an adult who received the AZD1222 COVID-19 vaccine.

CDR3 amino acids: CASSFNEEKLFF. As DNA, the CDR3 is TGTGCCAGCAGTTTTAACGAAGAAAAACTGTTTTTT. The chain employs TRBV12-3 or TRBV12-4 and TRBJ1-4; no clear D. V was trimmed by 3 bases and J by 8 bases, leaving 7 bases between them. This CDR3 comprises 12 residues.

The V gene is TRBV4-1, the J gene TRBJ1-1; D is uncertain. Trimming shortened V by 0 bases and J by 1 base, and 9 bases separated the two germline ends. Per germline, CDR1 MGHRA and CDR2 YSYEKL. The CDR3 runs 15 residues. As DNA, the CDR3 is TGCGCCAGCAGCCAAGAAGGTCGAGGGAACACTGAAGCTTTCTTT. Protein: CASSQEGRGNTEAFF.

The rearrangement joins TRBV12-5 to TRBJ2-3; unclear D gene. Per germline, CDR1 LGHNT and CDR2 FRNRAP. V was clipped by 6 bases and J by 7 bases, with 2 bases between them. The CDR3 has 9 residues. CDR3 coding DNA: TGTGCTAGTGGGTATACGCAGTATTTT. Translation gives CASGYTQYF.

The chain combines TRBV2 with TRBJ1-2; possibly TRBD1 for D (5 bases). This CDR3 region has 14 residues. The germline V gene has CDR1 SNHLY and CDR2 FYNNEI. Between the trimmed V and J ends, which lost 4 bases and 7 bases, there was a span of 16 bases. CDR3 protein: CASSASRDFLGYTF. CDR3 in DNA: TGTGCCAGCAGTGCGTCCCGGGACTTTCTTGGCTACACCTTC.

The rearrangement joins TRBV7-6 to TRBJ2-2, with D tentatively TRBD2 (5 bases). V lost 5 bases and J lost 5, with 15 bases in between. The germline CDR1 and CDR2 sequences are SGHVS and FNYEAQ. This CDR3 is 15 amino acids long. The CDR3 DNA is TGTGCCAGCAGCCCTTCTCTTAGGGAGACCGGGGAGCTGTTTTTT. Its protein is CASSPSLRETGELFF.

The rearrangement uses TRBV4-1 and TRBJ1-2; unclear D gene. The CDR3 runs to 14 residues. The V gene lost 0 bases and the J gene lost 6 bases, with 11 bases spanning the gap. Germline V lookup: CDR1 MGHRA, CDR2 YSYEKL. The CDR3 here is CASSQEGGINGYTF. The CDR3 bases are TGCGCCAGCAGCCAAGAGGGAGGGATAAATGGCTACACCTTC.

V gene TRBV5-1 combines with J gene TRBJ2-2, with a weak D call TRBD2 (6 bases). Trimming took 5 bases from V and 3 from J, leaving 14 bases between them. The CDR3 covers 15 residues. Germline V gene sequence: CDR1 SGHRS, CDR2 YFSETQ. This CDR3 is CASSLFRGDTGELFF. The CDR3 DNA follows: TGCGCCAGCAGTCTCTTTCGCGGGGACACCGGGGAGCTGTTTTTT.

The chain recombines TRBV27 with TRBJ1-2; D may be TRBD1 (6 bases). Germline CDR1 and CDR2: MNHEY and SMNVEV (reference sequence). The CDR3 loop spans 13 amino acids. V was trimmed by 2 bases and J by 6 bases, leaving 10 bases between them. This chain's CDR3 is CASSLTWGHGYTF. The CDR3, as DNA: TGTGCCAGCAGTTTAACCTGGGGGCATGGCTACACCTTC.

This chain joins TRBV6-5 and TRBJ1-2; 7 bases fit TRBD1. Germline V gives CDR1 MNHEY, CDR2 SVGAGI. With V trimmed by 1 base and J by 6 bases, 2 bases remained unmatched. The CDR3 has 13 amino acids. The CDR3 DNA is TGTGCCAGCAGTTACTTTACAGGGGATGGCTACACCTTC. It translates to CASSYFTGDGYTF.

This clone has only one observation. This chain connects TRBV5-6 to TRBJ1-2; the match to TRBD1 covers 8 bases. The CDR3 length is 16 residues. With 4 bases clipped from V and 4 bases from J, the junction kept 12 bases outside the gene matches. CDR1 SGHDT and CDR2 YYEEEE come from the germline V gene. The CDR3 protein is CASSIPGTGGFYGYTF. In nucleotides, the CDR3 is TGTGCCAGCAGCATACCCGGGACAGGAGGGTTCTATGGCTACACCTTC.

The chain uses TRBV3-1 (or the pseudogene TRBV3-2) and TRBJ2-7, with no clear D. Germline V gives CDR1 LGHDT, CDR2 YNNKEL (reference sequence). Trimming took off 0 bases at V and 3 bases at J, with 6 bases between the two ends. This CDR3 comprises 13 residues. The CDR3 coding sequence is TGTGCCAGCAGCCAAGAAGTGGGCTACGAGCAGTACTTC. Translated, it gives CASSQEVGYEQYF.

This chain uses TRBV12-3 or TRBV12-4 with TRBJ2-1; D remains ambiguous. The CDR3 extends over 12 amino acids. V was shortened by 1 base and J by 12 bases, with 10 bases between the two germline ends. The CDR3 loop is CASSLVSRVQFF. As DNA, the CDR3 is TGTGCCAGCAGTTTAGTAAGTAGAGTGCAGTTCTTC.

The chain links TRBV19 to TRBJ1-5; D is unclear. The CDR3 contains 18 residues. Germline V gives CDR1 LNHDA, CDR2 SQIVND (reference sequence). Trimming took off 4 bases at V and 2 bases at J, with 21 bases between the two ends. The CDR3, as DNA: TGTGCCAGTAGTAACGGGAGACCTACAACTGGCGGCAATCAGCCCCAGCATTTT. Encoded protein: CASSNGRPTTGGNQPQHF.

The chain combines TRBV5-4 with TRBJ2-1; D ambiguous. Per germline, CDR1 SGHNT and CDR2 YYREEE (reference sequence). V shed 0 bases and J shed 2 bases, with 6 bases lying between them. CDR3 length: 14 amino acids. The DNA of the CDR3 is TGTGCCAGCAGCTTGGGGCCTACCTACAATGAGCAGTTCTTC. Translating it yields CASSLGPTYNEQFF.